Here is one T cell receptor (beta chain) with its context. What this receptor recognizes is not known. No much larger clonotype is one base removed from it; base qualities were not supplied. The data originate from a study of siplizumab effects on memory and regulatory T cells (dated by TCRdb to the late 2010s). Notes on the research overall: The effect of the anti-CD2 antibody siplizumab on alloreactive T-cell subsets was examined in allogeneic mixed lymphocyte reactions constructed from human PBMCs. Points the paper makes about the study in general: Sequences below about 10^-5 frequency were poorly captured, so only a minor fraction of alloreactive clones could be mapped to unstimulated subsets. Unstimulated naive T cells appeared to be more diverse than memory T cells, and naive cells seemed to make a substantial contribution to the alloresponse. Whether proliferating Tregs from siplizumab cultures actually had suppressive function was not functionally confirmed. Siplizumab significantly lowered the cumulative frequency of alloreactive sequences that could be traced to unstimulated CD4+ memory T cells. Among mappable alloreactive CD4+ clones, an average Treg-derived fraction of about 70% was observed with siplizumab, compared with 25% to 30% in control reactions. About 75-96% of proliferating CD4+ or CD8+ clones could not be given a naive or memory phenotype.

The CDR3 runs 12 amino acids, cysteine and phenylalanine included. CDR3 DNA only is kept here, 36 bases in frame from base 1. The germline V end is reduced by 6 bases and the J end by 6 bases; junction bases left unmatched: 7. The germline V gene supplies CDR1 SQVTM and CDR2 ANQGSEA. Sorted unstimulated T cells, along with proliferating T cells recovered from mixed lymphocyte reactions, underwent TCRbeta CDR3 sequencing. Fresh whole blood from fewer than 11 HLA-typed healthy donors was used to isolate PBMCs. The receptor library was made with the immunoSEQ multiplex PCR assay. The deep sequencing platform assayed about 10^5 TCR templates per sample. Genomic DNA extracted from sorted T cells was used for TCRbeta CDR3 sequencing. Under the source paper's analysis protocol: Clonal analysis of TCRbeta CDR3 data was done in the R programming language. Alloreactive CD4+ and CD8+ clones were defined by comparing unstimulated samples with post-reaction CFSE-low samples. Regulatory or non-regulatory origin was assigned to alloreactive CD4+ clones by matching of sequences to sorted unstimulated Treg and non-Treg repertoires. TCRdb took over this immuneACCESS table, retaining in-frame rearrangements with V and J assigned. Such tables are incomplete; in checked studies, under half of the missing clones stem from an unresolved V gene, and the remainder is unexplained. That table supplies the V and J calls and clone size; D and trimming were determined from the DNA. The sample records roughly 100,000 clones, around nine tenths of which are singletons. 0.85% to 1.3% of the sample comes from the top ten.

The sequenced sample was CD4+ T cells sorted from blood. This clonotype originated in a human donor in good health. This chain joins TRBV29-1 to TRBJ1-2; 7 junctional bases match TRBD1. CDR3 region: CSVGDRVDGYTF. The nucleotide sequence reads as follows: TGCAGCGTGGGAGACAGGGTTGATGGCTACACCTTC.